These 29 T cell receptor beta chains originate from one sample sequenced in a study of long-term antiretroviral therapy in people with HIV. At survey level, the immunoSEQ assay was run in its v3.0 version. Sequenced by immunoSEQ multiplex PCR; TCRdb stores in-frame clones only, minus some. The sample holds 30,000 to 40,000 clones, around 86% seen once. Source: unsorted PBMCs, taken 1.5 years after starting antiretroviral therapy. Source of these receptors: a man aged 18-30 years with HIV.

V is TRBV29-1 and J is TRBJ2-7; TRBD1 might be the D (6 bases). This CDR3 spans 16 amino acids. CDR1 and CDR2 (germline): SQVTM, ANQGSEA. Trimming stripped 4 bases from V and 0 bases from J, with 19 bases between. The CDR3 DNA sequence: TGCAGCGTTGCGACAACTAAAACAGGGTACTCCTACGAGCAGTACTTC. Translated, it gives CSVATTKTGYSYEQYF.

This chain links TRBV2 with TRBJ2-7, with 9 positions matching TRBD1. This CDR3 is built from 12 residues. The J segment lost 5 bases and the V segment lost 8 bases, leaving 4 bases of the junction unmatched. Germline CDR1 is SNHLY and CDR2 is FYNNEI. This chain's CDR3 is CASGTGRNEQYF. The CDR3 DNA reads TGTGCCAGCGGGACAGGGAGAAACGAGCAGTACTTC.

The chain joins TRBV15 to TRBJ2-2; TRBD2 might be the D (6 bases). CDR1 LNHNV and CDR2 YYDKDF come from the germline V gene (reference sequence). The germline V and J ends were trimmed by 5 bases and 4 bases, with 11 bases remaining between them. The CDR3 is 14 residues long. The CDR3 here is CATSRTNPTGELFF. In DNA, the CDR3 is TGTGCCACCAGCCGGACTAACCCCACCGGGGAGCTGTTTTTT.

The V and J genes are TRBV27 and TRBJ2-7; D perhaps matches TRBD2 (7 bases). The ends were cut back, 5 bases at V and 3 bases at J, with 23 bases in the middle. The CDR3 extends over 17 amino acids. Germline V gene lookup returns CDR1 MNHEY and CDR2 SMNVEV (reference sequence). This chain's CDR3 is CASSHVGGRPRIYEQYF. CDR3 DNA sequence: TGTGCCAGCAGTCACGTCGGGGGGCGCCCGCGCATCTACGAGCAGTACTTC.

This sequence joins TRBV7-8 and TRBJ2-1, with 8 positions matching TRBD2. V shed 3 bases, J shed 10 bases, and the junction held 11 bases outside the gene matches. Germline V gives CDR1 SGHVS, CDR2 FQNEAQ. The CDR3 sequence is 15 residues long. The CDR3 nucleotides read TGTGCCAGCAGCTTGGGAGCGGGAGCAGACTGGGAGCAGTTCTTC. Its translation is CASSLGAGADWEQFF.

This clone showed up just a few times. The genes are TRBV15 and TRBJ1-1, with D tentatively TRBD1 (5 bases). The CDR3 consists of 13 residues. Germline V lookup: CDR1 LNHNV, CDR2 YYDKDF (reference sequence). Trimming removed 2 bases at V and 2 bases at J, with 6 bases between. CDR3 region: CATSRQGNTEAFF. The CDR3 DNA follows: TGTGCCACCAGCAGACAGGGAAACACTGAAGCTTTCTTT.

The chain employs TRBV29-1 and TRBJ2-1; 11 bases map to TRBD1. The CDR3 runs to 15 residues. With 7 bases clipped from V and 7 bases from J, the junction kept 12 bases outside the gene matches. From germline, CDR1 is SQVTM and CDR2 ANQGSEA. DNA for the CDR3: TGCAGCGCAACGGTTTCCGGGACAGGGGGAAATGAGCAGTTCTTC. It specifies CSATVSGTGGNEQFF.

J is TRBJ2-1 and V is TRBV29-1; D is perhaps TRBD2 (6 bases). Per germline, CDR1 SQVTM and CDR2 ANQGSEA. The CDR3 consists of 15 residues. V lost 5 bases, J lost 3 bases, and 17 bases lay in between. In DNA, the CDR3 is TGCAGCGTTCCCCCGGGACTTCAAAACTACAATGAGCAGTTCTTC. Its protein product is CSVPPGLQNYNEQFF.

DNA of the CDR3: TGTGCTAGTGGTTCCACAAACAGGGATGGCTACACCTTC. Its protein is CASGSTNRDGYTF. This chain joins TRBV12-5 and TRBJ1-2, with a weak D call TRBD1 (6 bases). Trimming took off 4 bases at V and 6 bases at J, with 12 bases between the two ends. The V gene's germline CDR1 is LGHNT and CDR2 FRNRAP. The CDR3 has 13 residues.

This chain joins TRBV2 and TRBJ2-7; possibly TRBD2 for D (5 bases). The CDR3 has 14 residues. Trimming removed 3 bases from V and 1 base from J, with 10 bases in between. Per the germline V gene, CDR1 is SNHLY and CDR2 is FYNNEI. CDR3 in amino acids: CASSEGLASYEQYF. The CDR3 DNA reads TGTGCCAGCAGTGAGGGCCTAGCTTCCTACGAGCAGTACTTC. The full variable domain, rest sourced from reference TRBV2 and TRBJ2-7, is EPEVTQTPSHQVTQMGQEVILRCVPISNHLYFYWYRQILGQKVEFLVSFYNNEISEKSEIFDDQFSVERPDGSNFTLKIRSTKLEDSAMYFCASSEGLASYEQYFGPGTRLTVT.

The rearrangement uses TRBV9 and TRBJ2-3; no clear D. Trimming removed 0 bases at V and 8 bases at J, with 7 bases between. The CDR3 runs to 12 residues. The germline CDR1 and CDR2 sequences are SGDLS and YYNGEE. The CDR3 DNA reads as TGTGCCAGCAGCGTAGCCGCCGGTACGCAGTATTTT. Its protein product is CASSVAAGTQYF.

CDR3 DNA: TGTGCCAGCAGTCTCCCACTGGGCTATGGCTACACCTTC. Amino acids: CASSLPLGYGYTF. J is TRBJ1-2 and V is TRBV7-9; no clear D gene. This CDR3 is built from 13 residues. CDR1 and CDR2 from the germline V gene are SEHNR and FQNEAQ (reference sequence). The V end lost 6 bases, the J end lost 4 bases, and 12 bases lay between the germline ends.

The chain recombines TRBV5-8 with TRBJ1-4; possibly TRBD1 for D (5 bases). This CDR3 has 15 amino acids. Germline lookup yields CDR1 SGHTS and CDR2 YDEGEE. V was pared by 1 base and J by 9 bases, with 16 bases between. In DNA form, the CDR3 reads TGTGCCAGCAGCTTGCGCAGGGAAGGGGTGAAAAAACTGTTTTTT. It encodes CASSLRREGVKKLFF. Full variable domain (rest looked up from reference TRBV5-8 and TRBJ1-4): EAGVTQSPTHLIKTRGQQATLRCSPISGHTSVYWYQQALGLGLQFLLWYDEGEERNRGNFPPRFSGRQFPNYSSELNVNALELEDSALYLCASSLRREGVKKLFFGSGTQLSVL.

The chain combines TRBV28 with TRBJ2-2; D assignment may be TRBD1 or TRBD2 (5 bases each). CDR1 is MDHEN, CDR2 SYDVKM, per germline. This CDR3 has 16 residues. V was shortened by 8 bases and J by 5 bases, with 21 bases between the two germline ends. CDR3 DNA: TGTGCCAGCGCCGGGTCGGGGCCCAGCGGAACCGGGGAGCTGTTTTTT. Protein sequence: CASAGSGPSGTGELFF. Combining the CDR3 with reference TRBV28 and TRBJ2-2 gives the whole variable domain DVKVTQSSRYLVKRTGEKVFLECVQDMDHENMFWYRQDPGLGLRLIYFSYDVKMKEKGDIPEGYSVSREKKERFSLILESASTNQTSMYLCASAGSGPSGTGELFFGEGSRLTVL.

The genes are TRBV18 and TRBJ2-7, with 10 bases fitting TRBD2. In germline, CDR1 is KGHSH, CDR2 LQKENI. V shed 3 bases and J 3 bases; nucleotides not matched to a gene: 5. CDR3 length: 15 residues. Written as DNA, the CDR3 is TGTGCCAGCTCACCGGTAGCGGGAGGTGACTACGAGCAGTACTTC. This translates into CASSPVAGGDYEQYF.

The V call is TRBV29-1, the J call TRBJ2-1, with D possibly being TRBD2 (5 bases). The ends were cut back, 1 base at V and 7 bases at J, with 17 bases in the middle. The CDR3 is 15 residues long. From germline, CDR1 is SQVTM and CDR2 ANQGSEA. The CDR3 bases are TGCAGCGTTGAAGCTGGAGCGGACCCCTGGAATGAGCAGTTCTTC. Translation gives CSVEAGADPWNEQFF.

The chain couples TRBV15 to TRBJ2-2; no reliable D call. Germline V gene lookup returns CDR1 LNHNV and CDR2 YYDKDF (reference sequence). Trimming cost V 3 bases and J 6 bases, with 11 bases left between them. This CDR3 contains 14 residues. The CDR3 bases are TGTGCCACCAGCAGGGGCGTCAGGTCCGGGGAGCTGTTTTTT. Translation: CATSRGVRSGELFF.

CDR3 sequence: CASSQDYNEQFF. For the CDR3, the DNA is TGTGCCAGCAGCCAGGACTACAATGAGCAGTTCTTC. The V and J genes are TRBV7-2 and TRBJ2-1; D is unresolved. The CDR3 sequence is 12 residues long. V lost 5 bases to trimming and J lost 3 bases, with 5 bases between them. CDR1 SGHTA and CDR2 FQGNSA come from the germline V gene.

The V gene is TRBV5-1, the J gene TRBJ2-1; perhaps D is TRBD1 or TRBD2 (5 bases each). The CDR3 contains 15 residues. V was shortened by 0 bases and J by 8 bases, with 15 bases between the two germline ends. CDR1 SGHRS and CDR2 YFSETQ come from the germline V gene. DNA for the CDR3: TGCGCCAGCAGCTTGGAGGGACCTGGGGATCATGAGCAGTTCTTC. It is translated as CASSLEGPGDHEQFF.

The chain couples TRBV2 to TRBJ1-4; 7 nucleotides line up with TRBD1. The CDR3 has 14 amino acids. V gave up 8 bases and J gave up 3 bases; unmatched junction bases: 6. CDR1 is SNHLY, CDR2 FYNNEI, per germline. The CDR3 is CASGKGAANEKLFF. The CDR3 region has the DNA TGTGCCAGCGGAAAGGGGGCTGCTAATGAAAAACTGTTTTTT.

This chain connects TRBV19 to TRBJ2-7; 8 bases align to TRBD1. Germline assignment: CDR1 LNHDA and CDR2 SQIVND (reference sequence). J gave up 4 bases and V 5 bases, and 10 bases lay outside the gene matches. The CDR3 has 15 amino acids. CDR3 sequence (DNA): TGTGCCAGTAGTGCCCGGACAGGGAGCTTTTACGAGCAGTACTTC. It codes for CASSARTGSFYEQYF.

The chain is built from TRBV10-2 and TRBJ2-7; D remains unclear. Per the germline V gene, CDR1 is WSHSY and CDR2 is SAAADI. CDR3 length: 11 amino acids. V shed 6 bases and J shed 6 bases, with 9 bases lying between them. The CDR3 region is CASRGLVEQYF. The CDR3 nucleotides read TGCGCCAGCAGGGGCTTGGTCGAGCAGTACTTC.

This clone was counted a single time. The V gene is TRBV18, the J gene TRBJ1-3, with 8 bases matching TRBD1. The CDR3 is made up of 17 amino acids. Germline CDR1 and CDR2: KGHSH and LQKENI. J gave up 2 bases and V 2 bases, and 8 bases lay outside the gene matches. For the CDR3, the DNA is TGTGCCAGCTCACCAGTGCAGGGGGCGAAGGCTGGAAACACCATATATTTT. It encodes CASSPVQGAKAGNTIYF.

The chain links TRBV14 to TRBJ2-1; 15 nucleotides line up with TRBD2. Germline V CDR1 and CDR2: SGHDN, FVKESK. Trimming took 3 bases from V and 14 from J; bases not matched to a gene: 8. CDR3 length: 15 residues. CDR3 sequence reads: CASSQLAGTSGRKFF. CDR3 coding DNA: TGTGCCAGCAGCCAGCTAGCCGGGACTAGCGGGAGGAAGTTCTTC.

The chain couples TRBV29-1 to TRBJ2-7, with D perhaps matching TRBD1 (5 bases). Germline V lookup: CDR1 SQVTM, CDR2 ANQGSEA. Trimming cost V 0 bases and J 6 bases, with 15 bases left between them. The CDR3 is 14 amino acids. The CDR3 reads CSVEDLRNTGEQYF. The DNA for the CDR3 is TGCAGCGTTGAAGATCTGCGGAACACAGGCGAGCAGTACTTC.

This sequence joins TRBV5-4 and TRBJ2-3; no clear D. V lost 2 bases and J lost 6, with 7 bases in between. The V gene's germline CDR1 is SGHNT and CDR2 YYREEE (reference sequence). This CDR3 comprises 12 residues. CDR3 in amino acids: CASSFRYDTQYF. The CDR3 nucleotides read TGTGCCAGCAGCTTCCGTTATGATACGCAGTATTTT.

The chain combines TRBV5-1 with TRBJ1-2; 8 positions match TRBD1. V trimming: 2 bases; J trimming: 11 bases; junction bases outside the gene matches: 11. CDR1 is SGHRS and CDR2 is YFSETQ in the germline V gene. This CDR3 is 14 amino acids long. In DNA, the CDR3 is TGCGCCAGCAGCTTAAGTGGACAGGGAGAATCGTACACCTTC. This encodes CASSLSGQGESYTF.

The CDR3 coding sequence is TGTTCTCGGGAGGGTGAGACAGATACGCAGTATTTT. Protein: CSREGETDTQYF. V and J are TRBV28 and TRBJ2-3, with 8 bases aligning to TRBD2. The CDR3 is 12 amino acids. Germline lookup yields CDR1 MDHEN and CDR2 SYDVKM.

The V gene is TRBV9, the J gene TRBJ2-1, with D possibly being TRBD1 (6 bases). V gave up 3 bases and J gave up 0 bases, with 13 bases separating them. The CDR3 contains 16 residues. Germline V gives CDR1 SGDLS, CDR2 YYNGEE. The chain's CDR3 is CASSEDGTPSYNEQFF. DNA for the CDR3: TGTGCCAGCAGCGAGGACGGGACACCCTCCTACAATGAGCAGTTCTTC.